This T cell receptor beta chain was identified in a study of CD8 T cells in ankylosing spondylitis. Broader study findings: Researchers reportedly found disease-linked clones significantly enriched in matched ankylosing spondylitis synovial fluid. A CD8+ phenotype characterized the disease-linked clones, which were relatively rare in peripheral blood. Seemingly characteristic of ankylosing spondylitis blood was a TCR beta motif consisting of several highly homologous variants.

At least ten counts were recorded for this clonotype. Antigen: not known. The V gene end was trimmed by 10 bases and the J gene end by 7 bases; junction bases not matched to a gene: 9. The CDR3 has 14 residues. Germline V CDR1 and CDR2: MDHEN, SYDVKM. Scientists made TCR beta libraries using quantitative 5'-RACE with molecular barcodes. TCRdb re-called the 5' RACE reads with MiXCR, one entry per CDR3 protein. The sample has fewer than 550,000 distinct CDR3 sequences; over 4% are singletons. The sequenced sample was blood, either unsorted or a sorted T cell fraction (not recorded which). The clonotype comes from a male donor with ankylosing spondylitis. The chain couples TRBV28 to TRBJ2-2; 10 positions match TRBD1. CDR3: CATRDRGVVGELFF. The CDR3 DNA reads TGTGCCACCCGGGACAGGGGTGTTGTCGGGGAGCTGTTTTTT. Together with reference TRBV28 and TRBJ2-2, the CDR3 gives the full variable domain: DVKVTQSSRYLVKRTGEKVFLECVQDMDHENMFWYRQDPGLGLRLIYFSYDVKMKEKGDIPEGYSVSREKKERFSLILESASTNQTSMYLCATRDRGVVGELFFGEGSRLTVL.